A selection of T cell receptor beta chains follows, all from one sample in a study of T cells in Graves' hyperthyroidism and ophthalmopathy. One entry per CDR3 protein, called by TCRdb with MiXCR from the multiplex PCR reads. The table records 500,000 to 650,000 distinct CDR3 sequences, 40% to 50% of them present only once. The source material was peripheral blood or thyroid tissue (not recorded which). The source of these receptors is an adult woman with Graves' disease, either hyperthyroidism or ophthalmopathy (not recorded which). Each CDR3 is given without its conserved first and last residue. Fields, in order: V gene, J gene, CDR3 protein.

V gene: TRBV11-1; J gene: TRBJ2-2; CDR3 protein: ASSLVSGRANTGELF
V gene: TRBV20-1; J gene: TRBJ1-1; CDR3 protein: SARDAGGRNTEAF
V gene: TRBV6-5; J gene: TRBJ2-7; CDR3 protein: ASSYSLDRVSEQY
V gene: TRBV6-6; J gene: TRBJ2-5; CDR3 protein: ASSYREVETQY
V gene: TRBV24-1; J gene: TRBJ1-2; CDR3 protein: APPAARGPYGYT
V gene: TRBV12-3/TRBV12-4; J gene: TRBJ1-1; CDR3 protein: ASTPNVGTGTEAF
V gene: TRBV28; J gene: TRBJ1-1; CDR3 protein: ASGGGTARRAF
V gene: TRBV29-1; J gene: TRBJ1-2; CDR3 protein: SVGRAYGYT
V gene: TRBV2; J gene: TRBJ1-1; CDR3 protein: ASSKLAGEDTEAF
V gene: TRBV12-3/TRBV12-4; J gene: TRBJ2-7; CDR3 protein: ASSWEVTYEQY
V gene: TRBV5-1; J gene: TRBJ1-2; CDR3 protein: ASSLKAGDDGYT
V gene: TRBV7-2; J gene: TRBJ2-7; CDR3 protein: ASSLVAGRDHEQY
V gene: TRBV29-1; J gene: TRBJ2-5; CDR3 protein: SAAGGAEETQY
V gene: TRBV10-3; J gene: TRBJ1-4; CDR3 protein: AISAGTGFEEKLF
V gene: TRBV14; J gene: TRBJ2-2; CDR3 protein: ASSPRVGDTGELF
V gene: TRBV9; J gene: TRBJ1-4; CDR3 protein: ASSESAGTNEKLF
V gene: TRBV5-1; J gene: TRBJ1-2; CDR3 protein: ASSFGGRYGYT
V gene: TRBV20-1; J gene: TRBJ1-1; CDR3 protein: SAPGELNTEAF
V gene: TRBV6-5; J gene: TRBJ2-7; CDR3 protein: AIRDRLSFNYEQY
V gene: TRBV7-9; J gene: TRBJ2-7; CDR3 protein: ASSFPGTGANYEQY
V gene: TRBV13; J gene: TRBJ1-2; CDR3 protein: ASSFSTGGSGYGYT
V gene: TRBV2; J gene: TRBJ1-5; CDR3 protein: ASRGRDQPQH
V gene: TRBV5-1; J gene: TRBJ1-4; CDR3 protein: ASSLTFRSTPGEKLF
V gene: TRBV25-1; J gene: TRBJ2-7; CDR3 protein: ASSGGGLGSSEQY
V gene: TRBV20-1; J gene: TRBJ1-2; CDR3 protein: SARGGGGYT
V gene: TRBV7-8; J gene: TRBJ1-5; CDR3 protein: ASAVASGSSEQPQH
V gene: TRBV7-2; J gene: TRBJ1-1; CDR3 protein: ASSHRQYPGSIEAF
V gene: TRBV10-3; J gene: TRBJ2-7; CDR3 protein: AISATGMGEQY
V gene: TRBV5-1; J gene: TRBJ1-4; CDR3 protein: ASSLSAGATNEKLF
V gene: TRBV29-1; J gene: TRBJ1-1; CDR3 protein: SVGTSYTEAF
V gene: TRBV19; J gene: TRBJ2-2; CDR3 protein: ASSILTGELF
V gene: TRBV25-1; J gene: TRBJ1-6; CDR3 protein: ASSETVFNSPLH
V gene: TRBV10-2; J gene: TRBJ1-1; CDR3 protein: ASSESMSTEAF
V gene: TRBV2; J gene: TRBJ1-2; CDR3 protein: ASSSQGTNYGYT
V gene: TRBV5-1; J gene: TRBJ1-6; CDR3 protein: ASSLETVGNSPLH
V gene: TRBV6-5; J gene: TRBJ2-5; CDR3 protein: ASSYSSRETQY
V gene: TRBV10-3; J gene: TRBJ2-3; CDR3 protein: AIRGTDTQY
V gene: TRBV4-2; J gene: TRBJ1-6; CDR3 protein: ASSQESRSPLH
V gene: TRBV10-3; J gene: TRBJ1-2; CDR3 protein: AISAQGEGYT
V gene: TRBV7-9; J gene: TRBJ2-7; CDR3 protein: ASRERTSGSYEQY
V gene: TRBV12-3/TRBV12-4; J gene: TRBJ1-4; CDR3 protein: ASSPRRSGGTGPQKLF
V gene: TRBV10-3; J gene: TRBJ1-2; CDR3 protein: AISPDRNYGYT
V gene: TRBV6-5; J gene: TRBJ1-1; CDR3 protein: ASSYATGRTEAF
V gene: TRBV7-2; J gene: TRBJ2-2; CDR3 protein: VSSPRLAGVSNTGELF
V gene: TRBV29-1; J gene: TRBJ1-5; CDR3 protein: SVTTGVGNQPQH
V gene: TRBV13; J gene: TRBJ1-2; CDR3 protein: ASSWLGGNDYGYT
V gene: TRBV29-1; J gene: TRBJ2-5; CDR3 protein: SVGMGTSQGLRGFETQY
V gene: TRBV2; J gene: TRBJ1-5; CDR3 protein: ASRREYGQPQH
V gene: TRBV5-1; J gene: TRBJ1-2; CDR3 protein: ASSPFWTGHGYT
V gene: TRBV7-3; J gene: TRBJ2-2; CDR3 protein: ASGPGTNTGELF
V gene: TRBV20-1; J gene: TRBJ2-5; CDR3 protein: SATGLTGTSETQY
V gene: TRBV7-3; J gene: TRBJ2-7; CDR3 protein: ASSTTDL
V gene: TRBV5-1; J gene: TRBJ2-2; CDR3 protein: ASSWPVQGTGELF